The rows below give T cell receptor beta chains drawn from one sample of a study of blood T cells in healthy people across ages. TCRdb used MiXCR to reprocess the 5' RACE reads, holding one entry per CDR3 protein. This sample carries hundreds of thousands of distinct CDR3 sequences, under 70% of them seen once, and the ten largest clones take 30% to 40%. Source material: blood. The receptors originated from a man aged 55-75 years in good health. The CDR3 runs from the conserved cysteine through the conserved F or W. The D gene is left open where the match is weak. Rows may omit the clone size; those that give it use once, few, many or a size class.

CDR3 length	clone size	J gene	V gene	D gene	CDR3 protein	CDR3 DNA
11	.	TRBJ1-1	TRBV6-5	.	CASGFSRKAFF	TGTGCCAGCGGCTTTAGTCGTAAAGCTTTCTTT
16	.	TRBJ2-3	TRBV15	.	CATSRKSTWGADTQYF	TGTGCCACCAGCAGAAAGTCGACCTGGGGGGCAGATACGCAGTATTTT
16	.	TRBJ2-6	TRBV20-1	TRBD1	CSASPGQGPGANVLTF	TGCAGTGCTAGTCCGGGACAGGGACCCGGGGCCAACGTCCTGACTTTC
12	.	TRBJ1-2	TRBV5-1	TRBD1	CASSGRDRPYTF	TGCGCCAGCAGCGGCCGGGACAGACCCTACACCTTC
15	few	TRBJ2-3	TRBV7-8	TRBD2	CASSSSGGRTDTQYF	TGTGCCAGCAGCTCTAGCGGGGGCCGCACAGATACGCAGTATTTT
18	.	TRBJ2-6	TRBV12-3/TRBV12-4	TRBD1	CASTNSPETGIGANVLTF	TGTGCCAGCACCAATAGTCCCGAGACAGGGATTGGGGCCAACGTCCTGACTTTC
15	.	TRBJ2-5	TRBV25-1	.	CASSEIMGMEETQYF	TGTGCCAGCAGTGAGATAATGGGTATGGAAGAGACCCAGTACTTC
21	many	TRBJ2-4	TRBV24-1	TRBD1	CATSGDRGPLASGGAKNIQYF	TGTGCCACCAGTGGGGACAGGGGCCCTCTTGCTTCTGGGGGAGCCAAAAACATTCAGTACTTC
17	.	TRBJ2-3	TRBV7-2	TRBD2	CASSWGLAGLVTDTQYF	TGTGCTAGCAGCTGGGGACTAGCGGGGTTAGTCACAGATACGCAGTATTTT
17	.	TRBJ2-1	TRBV4-1	TRBD2	CASSQDPAGVTYNEQFF	TGCGCCAGCAGCCAAGATCCGGCGGGGGTTACTTACAATGAGCAGTTCTTC
15	.	TRBJ2-6	TRBV5-1	.	CASSFPYSGANVLTF	TGCGCCAGCAGCTTCCCCTACTCTGGGGCCAACGTCCTGACTTTC
14	.	TRBJ1-1	TRBV5-1	TRBD1	CASSLAPQGREAFF	TGCGCCAGCAGCCTCGCCCCACAGGGGAGGGAAGCTTTCTTT
12	few	TRBJ1-6	TRBV10-3	TRBD1	CATGQEGSPLHF	TGTGCCACGGGACAGGAGGGTTCACCCCTCCACTTT
13	few	TRBJ2-3	TRBV2	.	CASGLGRSDTQYF	TGTGCCAGCGGGTTAGGAAGATCAGATACGCAGTATTTT
11	few	TRBJ1-2	TRBV25-1	.	CASTGLYGYTF	TGTGCCAGCACAGGGCTCTATGGCTACACCTTC
13	.	TRBJ2-1	TRBV7-6	TRBD2	CASSSTAGGEQFF	TGTGCCAGCAGCTCCACAGCGGGGGGTGAGCAGTTCTTC
12	.	TRBJ2-3	TRBV24-1	.	CATSGRGDTQYF	TGTGCCACCAGTGGGAGGGGAGATACGCAGTATTTT
17	.	TRBJ2-5	TRBV3-1	.	CASSQAWGSVAAETQYF	TGTGCCAGCAGCCAAGCTTGGGGGTCCGTAGCAGCGGAGACCCAGTACTTC
13	few	TRBJ2-3	TRBV7-2	.	CASSLRVADTQYF	TGTGCCAGCAGCTTACGAGTAGCTGATACGCAGTATTTT
18	few	TRBJ2-1	TRBV20-1	TRBD2	CSATPTSGGPSSYNEQFF	TGCAGTGCTACTCCGACTAGCGGGGGCCCTAGCTCCTACAATGAGCAGTTCTTC
13	.	TRBJ2-5	TRBV10-1	TRBD1	CASRDREKETQYF	TGCGCCAGCAGAGACAGGGAGAAGGAGACCCAGTACTTC
14	once	TRBJ1-6	TRBV7-2	.	CASSLDWPGSPLHF	TGTGCCAGCAGCTTAGATTGGCCGGGATCACCCCTCCACTTT
15	.	TRBJ1-2	TRBV5-1	TRBD1	CASRVSGTADYGYTF	TGCGCCAGCAGGGTCTCCGGGACAGCAGACTATGGCTACACCTTC
15	many	TRBJ2-5	TRBV15	.	CATSRDREYQETQYF	TGTGCCACCAGCAGAGATCGGGAGTACCAAGAGACCCAGTACTTC
13	.	TRBJ1-4	TRBV5-1	.	CASRRADNEKLFF	TGCGCCAGCAGGAGGGCCGATAATGAAAAACTGTTTTTT
12	few	TRBJ2-1	TRBV6-5	.	CASGVTYNEQFF	TGTGCCAGCGGGGTTACGTACAATGAGCAGTTCTTC
16	.	TRBJ2-1	TRBV2	TRBD2	CASSGPGLAGYNEQYF	TGTGCCAGCAGTGGACCGGGACTAGCGGGGTACAATGAGCAGTATTTC
12	.	TRBJ1-2	TRBV3-1	.	CASSPGRTGYTF	TGTGCCAGCAGCCCCGGGCGGACGGGCTACACCTTC
15	.	TRBJ2-5	TRBV24-1	TRBD1	CATSESQGRDETQYF	TGTGCCACCAGTGAATCACAGGGGCGCGACGAGACCCAGTACTTC
13	few	TRBJ2-5	TRBV29-1	TRBD2	CSARSGGEKTQYF	TGCAGCGCCCGGAGCGGGGGGGAAAAGACCCAGTACTTC
15	.	TRBJ1-1	TRBV14	TRBD1	CASSPGTGWDAEAFF	TGTGCCAGCAGCCCAGGGACAGGGTGGGACGCTGAAGCTTTCTTT
14	.	TRBJ1-2	TRBV9	.	CASSRGGDDYGYTF	TGTGCCAGCAGCCGGGGTGGGGATGACTATGGCTACACCTTC
15	.	TRBJ2-1	TRBV9	TRBD2	CASSTRSGGVWEQFF	TGTGCCAGCAGCACCAGAAGCGGGGGGGTTTGGGAGCAGTTCTTC
13	.	TRBJ2-5	TRBV5-1	.	CASSNNGGETQYF	TGCGCCAGCAGCAACAACGGTGGGGAGACCCAGTACTTC
16	once	TRBJ1-1	TRBV4-1	.	CASSQVGGQMETEAFF	TGCGCCAGCAGCCAAGTCGGCGGGCAGATGGAGACTGAAGCTTTCTTT
16	once	TRBJ2-1	TRBV5-1	TRBD2	CASSLGASGVYNEQFF	TGCGCCAGCAGCTTGGGGGCTAGCGGGGTCTACAATGAGCAGTTCTTC
11	.	TRBJ1-1	TRBV6-6	.	CASSPGGKTFF	TGTGCCAGCAGCCCGGGTGGAAAAACTTTCTTT
13	.	TRBJ2-5	TRBV24-1	.	CATSDFFGETQYF	TGTGCCACCAGTGATTTTTTCGGAGAGACCCAGTACTTC
12	.	TRBJ2-7	TRBV20-1	.	CSLRLATYEQYF	TGCAGTCTCAGACTCGCTACCTACGAGCAGTACTTC
12	.	TRBJ1-2	TRBV29-1	.	CSVEIQNYGYTF	TGCAGCGTTGAAATACAGAACTATGGCTACACCTTC
14	few	TRBJ2-5	TRBV29-1	TRBD2	CSASRGGTQETQYF	TGCAGCGCCAGTCGGGGAGGGACCCAAGAGACCCAGTACTTC
14	.	TRBJ2-1	TRBV20-1	TRBD2	CSARLAGGLNEQFF	TGCAGTGCTAGACTAGCGGGGGGCCTAAATGAGCAGTTCTTC
13	.	TRBJ2-5	TRBV5-5	.	CASSQEGQWEQYF	TGTGCCAGCAGCCAGGAGGGACAATGGGAGCAGTACTTC
15	.	TRBJ1-1	TRBV5-5	.	CASSLRDLMNTEAFF	TGTGCCAGCAGCTTGAGGGACCTCATGAACACTGAAGCTTTCTTT
13	.	TRBJ2-7	TRBV27	TRBD1	CASNPGQGREQYF	TGTGCCAGCAACCCGGGACAGGGTCGCGAGCAGTACTTC
17	.	TRBJ1-2	TRBV2	.	CAREKQGRLADSHGYTF	TGTGCCAGAGAAAAACAGGGACGGCTGGCTGATAGCCATGGCTACACCTTC
11	few	TRBJ2-7	TRBV29-1	.	CSVRASYEQYF	TGCAGCGTCCGGGCGTCCTACGAGCAGTACTTC
15	.	TRBJ2-7	TRBV5-1	.	CASSFILAEGYEQYF	TGCGCCAGCAGCTTCATCCTAGCTGAGGGGTACGAGCAGTACTTC
17	.	TRBJ2-3	TRBV12-3/TRBV12-4	.	CASSLSPTRFVPDTQYF	TGTGCCAGCAGTTTGTCCCCTACTAGATTTGTCCCAGATACGCAGTATTTT
16	.	TRBJ2-7	TRBV10-2	TRBD2	CASSESPGLALGEQYF	TGCGCCAGCAGTGAGTCTCCGGGACTAGCCTTGGGAGAGCAGTACTTC
16	few	TRBJ2-5	TRBV11-2	TRBD2	CASTRLAGARMETQYF	TGTGCCAGCACCAGACTAGCGGGGGCGAGGATGGAGACCCAGTACTTC
13	.	TRBJ2-5	TRBV15	.	CATSRDLGFEQYF	TGTGCCACCAGCAGAGACCTCGGTTTTGAGCAGTACTTC
13	.	TRBJ1-2	TRBV29-1	TRBD1	CSVTGTGGCGYTF	TGCAGCGTGACCGGGACAGGGGGGTGTGGCTACACCTTC
14	.	TRBJ2-1	TRBV20-1	.	CSARDSGQYNEQFF	TGCAGTGCTAGGGACTCGGGACAATACAATGAGCAGTTCTTC